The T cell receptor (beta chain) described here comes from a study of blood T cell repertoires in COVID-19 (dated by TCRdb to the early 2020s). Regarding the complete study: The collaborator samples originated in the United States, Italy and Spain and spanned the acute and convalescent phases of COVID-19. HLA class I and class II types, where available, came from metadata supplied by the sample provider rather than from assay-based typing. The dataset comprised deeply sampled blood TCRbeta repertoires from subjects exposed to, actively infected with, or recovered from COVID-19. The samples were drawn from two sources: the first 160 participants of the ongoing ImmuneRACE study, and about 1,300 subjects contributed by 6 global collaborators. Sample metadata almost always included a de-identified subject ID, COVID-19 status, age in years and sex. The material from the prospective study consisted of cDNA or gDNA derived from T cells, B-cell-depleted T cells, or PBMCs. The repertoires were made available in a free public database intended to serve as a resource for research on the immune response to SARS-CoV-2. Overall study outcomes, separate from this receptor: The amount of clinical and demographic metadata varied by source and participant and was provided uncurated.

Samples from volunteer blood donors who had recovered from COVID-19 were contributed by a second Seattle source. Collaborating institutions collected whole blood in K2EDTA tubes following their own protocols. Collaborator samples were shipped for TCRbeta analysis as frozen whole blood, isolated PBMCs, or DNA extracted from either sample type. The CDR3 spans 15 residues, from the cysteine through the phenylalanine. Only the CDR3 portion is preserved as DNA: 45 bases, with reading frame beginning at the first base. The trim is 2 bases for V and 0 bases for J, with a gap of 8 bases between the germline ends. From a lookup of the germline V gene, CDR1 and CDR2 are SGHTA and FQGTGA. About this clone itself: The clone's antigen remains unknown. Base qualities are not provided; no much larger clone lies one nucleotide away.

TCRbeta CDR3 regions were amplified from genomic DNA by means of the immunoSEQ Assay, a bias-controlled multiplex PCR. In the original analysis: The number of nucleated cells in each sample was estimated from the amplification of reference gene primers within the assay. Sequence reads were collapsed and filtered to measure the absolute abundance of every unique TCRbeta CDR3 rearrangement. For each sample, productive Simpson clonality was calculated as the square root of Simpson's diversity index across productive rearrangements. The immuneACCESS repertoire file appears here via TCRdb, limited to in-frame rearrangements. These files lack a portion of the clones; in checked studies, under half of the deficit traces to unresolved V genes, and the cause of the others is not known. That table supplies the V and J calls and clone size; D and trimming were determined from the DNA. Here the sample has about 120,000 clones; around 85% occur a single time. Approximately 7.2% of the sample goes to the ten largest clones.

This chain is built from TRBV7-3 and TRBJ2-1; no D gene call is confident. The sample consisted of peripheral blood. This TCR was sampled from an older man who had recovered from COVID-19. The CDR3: CASSLDSSSYNEQFF. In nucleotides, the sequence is TGTGCCAGCAGCTTAGACTCGAGCTCCTACAATGAGCAGTTCTTC.